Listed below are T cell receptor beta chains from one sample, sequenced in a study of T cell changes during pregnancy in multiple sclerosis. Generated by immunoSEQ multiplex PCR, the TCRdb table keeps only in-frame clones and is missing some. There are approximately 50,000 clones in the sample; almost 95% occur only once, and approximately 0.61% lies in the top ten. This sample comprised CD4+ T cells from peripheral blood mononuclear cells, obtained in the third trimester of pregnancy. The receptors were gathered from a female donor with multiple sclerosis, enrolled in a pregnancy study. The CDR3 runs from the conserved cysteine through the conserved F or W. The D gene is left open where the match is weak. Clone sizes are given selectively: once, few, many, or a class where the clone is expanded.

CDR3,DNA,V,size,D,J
CASSFGDRELSGANVLTF,TGCGCCAGCAGCTTTGGGGACAGGGAGCTCTCTGGGGCCAACGTCCTGACTTTC,TRBV5-1,-,TRBD1,TRBJ2-6
CASSVSAGVQPQHF,TGTGCCAGCAGCGTATCTGCGGGCGTTCAGCCCCAGCATTTT,TRBV9,-,-,TRBJ1-5
CASTPDSRYGYTF,TGTGCCAGCACCCCGGACAGCCGCTATGGCTACACCTTC,TRBV6-6,-,-,TRBJ1-2
CSVGPVRDSASSSYEQYF,TGCAGCGTTGGACCGGTAAGGGACAGCGCCTCAAGCTCCTACGAGCAGTACTTC,TRBV29-1,-,TRBD1,TRBJ2-7
CASEHPPYEQYF,TGTGCCAGCGAACACCCCCCCTACGAGCAGTACTTC,TRBV28,-,-,TRBJ2-7
CASSPQGPNYGYTF,TGTGCCAGCAGTCCCCAGGGGCCGAACTATGGCTACACCTTC,TRBV9,once,-,TRBJ1-2
CASSYPPGQGQYF,TGTGCCAGCAGCTACCCTCCGGGACAGGGCCAGTACTTC,TRBV7-2,few,TRBD1,TRBJ2-7
CASSSPLSSYEQYF,TGTGCCAGCAGCTCTCCTCTCAGCTCCTACGAGCAGTACTTC,TRBV7-2,-,-,TRBJ2-7
CASSQAWGRFTEAFF,TGTGCCAGCAGCCAGGCTTGGGGGAGGTTCACTGAAGCTTTCTTT,TRBV5-4,-,-,TRBJ1-1
CASSTGTGASYEQYF,TGTGCCAGCAGTACCGGGACAGGGGCCTCCTACGAGCAGTACTTC,TRBV6-1,-,TRBD1,TRBJ2-7
CASSEDNRGRGYEQYF,TGTGCCAGCAGTGAAGACAACAGGGGAAGGGGCTACGAGCAGTACTTC,TRBV28,-,TRBD1,TRBJ2-7
CAWSAGGGETQYF,TGTGCCTGGAGTGCTGGAGGCGGGGAGACCCAGTACTTC,TRBV30,-,-,TRBJ2-5
CASSRDIRLNVLTF,TGTGCCAGCAGCCGGGACATCCGCCTCAACGTCCTGACTTTC,TRBV7-2,-,-,TRBJ2-6
CSVEVQSTDTQYF,TGCAGCGTTGAAGTTCAATCCACAGATACGCAGTATTTT,TRBV29-1,-,-,TRBJ2-3
CATWTGLSPVTEAFF,TGTGCCACCTGGACAGGCCTTTCCCCCGTCACTGAAGCTTTCTTT,TRBV19,-,TRBD1,TRBJ1-1
CASSLLAGAYNEQFF,TGTGCCAGCAGTTTATTGGCGGGTGCCTACAATGAGCAGTTCTTC,TRBV28,few,-,TRBJ2-1
CASSLRGLAGDYEQYF,TGTGCCAGCAGCCTCCGAGGACTAGCAGGCGACTACGAGCAGTACTTC,TRBV11-2,-,TRBD2,TRBJ2-7
CASSYRTSGRVGPTDTQYF,TGTGCCAGCAGTTATAGGACTAGCGGGAGGGTGGGCCCCACAGATACGCAGTATTTT,TRBV27,once,TRBD2,TRBJ2-3
CASSLGDRTTRYF,TGCGCCAGCAGCTTGGGGGACAGGACTACAAGGTACTTC,TRBV5-1,-,TRBD1,TRBJ2-4
CASSDPFSGTSGRARQETQYF,TGTGCCAGCAGTGACCCGTTCTCCGGGACTAGCGGGAGGGCGAGACAAGAGACCCAGTACTTC,TRBV6-4,-,TRBD2,TRBJ2-5
CASSTFDSSGNTIYF,TGTGCCAGTAGTACCTTTGACAGCTCTGGAAACACCATATATTTT,TRBV19,-,-,TRBJ1-3
CASSLAVSTDTQYF,TGCGCCAGCAGCTTAGCGGTTAGCACAGATACGCAGTATTTT,TRBV5-1,-,-,TRBJ2-3
CASSRTSGRGGADTQYF,TGCGCCAGCAGCCGGACTAGCGGGAGAGGAGGTGCAGATACGCAGTATTTT,TRBV5-1,-,TRBD2,TRBJ2-3
CAISDGTGVGYTF,TGTGCCATCAGTGATGGGACAGGGGTTGGCTACACCTTC,TRBV10-3,-,TRBD1,TRBJ1-2
CASSIDGLSNQPQHF,TGTGCCAGTAGTATAGACGGACTGAGCAATCAGCCCCAGCATTTT,TRBV19,-,-,TRBJ1-5
CASSQDSTTLREQYF,TGCGCCAGCAGCCAAGATAGCACTACCCTACGGGAGCAGTACTTC,TRBV4-1,-,-,TRBJ2-7
CASSSGLAGSNEQFF,TGCGCCAGCAGCTCGGGACTAGCGGGGTCCAATGAGCAGTTCTTC,TRBV5-1,-,TRBD2,TRBJ2-1
CAISSMTGGRGGTEAFF,TGTGCCATCAGTTCCATGACAGGGGGTAGGGGAGGCACTGAAGCTTTCTTT,TRBV10-3,-,TRBD1,TRBJ1-1
CAIKGAEGELFF,TGTGCCATCAAGGGGGCGGAAGGGGAACTGTTTTTT,TRBV10-3,-,TRBD1,TRBJ1-4
CASSQVRLAVTSPYEQYF,TGCGCCAGCAGCCAAGTCCGATTAGCGGTTACGAGTCCCTACGAGCAGTACTTC,TRBV4-1,-,-,TRBJ2-7
CASTRSNPGEQFF,TGTGCCAGCACCCGGTCCAATCCGGGTGAGCAGTTCTTC,TRBV7-6,-,-,TRBJ2-1
CASSLTQNPRDGYTF,TGTGCCAGCAGCTTAACCCAAAATCCTCGGGATGGCTACACCTTC,TRBV7-3,-,-,TRBJ1-2
CASSAGTGRGQPQHF,TGTGCCAGTAGTGCTGGGACAGGTCGAGGTCAGCCCCAGCATTTT,TRBV19,-,TRBD1,TRBJ1-5
CSVSEGTYEQYF,TGCAGCGTTTCGGAGGGGACCTACGAGCAGTACTTC,TRBV29-1,-,-,TRBJ2-7
CASSPQVGTRSSYEQYF,TGCGCCAGCAGCCCCCAGGTAGGGACTAGAAGCTCCTACGAGCAGTACTTC,TRBV5-1,-,TRBD2,TRBJ2-7
CAWTRLVTEAFF,TGTGCCTGGACCCGACTCGTAACTGAAGCTTTCTTT,TRBV30,-,-,TRBJ1-1
CASSEGWAGREKLFF,TGTGCCAGCAGCGAAGGGTGGGCAGGGCGCGAAAAACTGTTTTTT,TRBV6-1,-,-,TRBJ1-4
CASSEGTGQGRNQPQHF,TGTGCCAGCAGTGAAGGGACGGGACAGGGGCGCAATCAGCCCCAGCATTTT,TRBV6-1,-,TRBD1,TRBJ1-5
CASSLFFGGQAEKLFF,TGTGCCAGCAGTTTATTTTTCGGAGGCCAAGCCGAAAAACTGTTTTTT,TRBV28,-,-,TRBJ1-4
CSVEKGMNIQYF,TGCAGCGTTGAGAAGGGGATGAACATTCAGTACTTC,TRBV29-1,once,-,TRBJ2-4
CASSLSGQSYEQYF,TGCGCCAGCAGCTTATCGGGACAGTCCTACGAGCAGTACTTC,TRBV5-1,-,TRBD1,TRBJ2-7
CAWSPHGAYYGYTF,TGTGCCTGGAGTCCCCATGGGGCGTACTATGGCTACACCTTC,TRBV30,-,-,TRBJ1-2
CASSRGGSYEQYF,TGTGCCAGCTCACGGGGCGGATCCTACGAGCAGTACTTC,TRBV18,-,-,TRBJ2-7
CASSMLAGAVYEQYF,TGTGCCAGTAGTATGTTAGCGGGAGCCGTCTACGAGCAGTACTTC,TRBV19,few,TRBD2,TRBJ2-7
CASSLGGMGEQFF,TGTGCCAGCAGCTTAGGGGGCATGGGTGAGCAGTTCTTC,TRBV7-2,-,-,TRBJ2-1
CAIDTGLAGDEQYF,TGTGCCATCGACACGGGACTAGCGGGAGACGAGCAGTACTTC,TRBV10-3,-,TRBD2,TRBJ2-7
CASSFLEAFNEQFF,TGTGCCAGCAGCTTCCTAGAAGCTTTCAATGAGCAGTTCTTC,TRBV7-2,-,-,TRBJ2-1
CASSFAGAPQETQYF,TGTGCCAGCAGCTTCGCGGGGGCTCCTCAAGAGACCCAGTACTTC,TRBV7-8,once,-,TRBJ2-5
CASSLQGFGTGSYEQYF,TGTGCCAGTAGTCTCCAAGGCTTCGGGACAGGGTCCTACGAGCAGTACTTC,TRBV19,-,TRBD1,TRBJ2-7
CASSSGSTRTDTQYF,TGTGCCAGCAGTAGCGGGAGCACCAGGACAGATACGCAGTATTTT,TRBV6-6,once,TRBD2,TRBJ2-3